These 27 T cell receptor beta chains originate from one sample sequenced in a study of beta chain features in type 1 diabetes. Sequencing targeted expressed TCRB transcripts, as all isolated RNA had been reverse transcribed. TCRdb's copy holds only in-frame clones and misses some; the assay was immunoSEQ multiplex PCR. Of fewer than 500,000 clones in the sample, around 14% are singletons; the top ten hold roughly 0.04%. Sample: naive CD4+ T cells from blood. These receptors were collected from a man aged 30-40 years in good health.

This sequence joins TRBV9 and TRBJ2-5; D gene uncertain. The germline V gene has CDR1 SGDLS and CDR2 YYNGEE. The length of the CDR3 is 15 residues. V was shortened by 0 bases and J by 5 bases, with 14 bases between the two germline ends. The CDR3 DNA is TGTGCCAGCAGCGTAGCCCCATTCAAAGAGGAGACCCAGTACTTC. Translation: CASSVAPFKEETQYF.

In its sample, this clone was seen a few times. The chain links TRBV11-2 to TRBJ2-5, with D hard to call. Germline V gene sequence: CDR1 SGHAT, CDR2 FQNNGV. The CDR3 totals 14 residues. Trimming pared 1 base from V and 5 bases from J, leaving 11 bases between. CDR3 in amino acids: CASSLASFRETQYF. The CDR3, as DNA: TGTGCCAGCAGCTTAGCCAGTTTTCGGGAGACCCAGTACTTC.

The chain uses TRBV5-4 and TRBJ2-6, with a weak D call TRBD2 (6 bases). CDR3 length: 20 amino acids. Germline-derived CDR1 and CDR2 are SGHNT and YYREEE (reference sequence). V was trimmed by 0 bases and J by 0 bases, leaving 19 bases between them. The CDR3 region has the DNA TGTGCCAGCAGCTTGGGCCCGCGGGGACTCCCCCACTCTGGGGCCAACGTCCTGACTTTC. Its translation: CASSLGPRGLPHSGANVLTF.

This clone was counted between two and nine times. The chain employs TRBV15 and TRBJ2-3; a possible D gene is TRBD2 (6 bases). The V gene's germline CDR1 is LNHNV and CDR2 YYDKDF (reference sequence). V gave up 0 bases and J gave up 10 bases, with 11 bases separating them. The CDR3 is 13 residues long. In DNA, the CDR3 is TGTGCCACCAGCAGAGAGGCGGGAAGCGCGCAGTATTTT. Encoded protein: CATSREAGSAQYF.

J is TRBJ1-1 and V is TRBV29-1; D unresolved. Per the germline V gene, CDR1 is SQVTM and CDR2 is ANQGSEA. This CDR3 has 15 residues. The germline V and J ends were trimmed by 4 bases and 6 bases, with 21 bases remaining between them. The CDR3 region has the DNA TGCAGCGTTGTATCTGGAGGTATCGGCGCGGCTGAAGCTTTCTTT. Translating it yields CSVVSGGIGAAEAFF.

Only a few counts were recorded for this clone. The chain has TRBV7-8 and TRBJ1-2, with D tentatively TRBD1 (6 bases). V dropped 7 bases and J dropped 4 bases, with 16 bases sitting between them. Looked up from germline, CDR1 is SGHVS and CDR2 is FQNEAQ. The CDR3 has 14 amino acids. In DNA, the CDR3 is TGTGCCAGCACCTCCAGACAGGCCCCCTATGGCTACACCTTC. Translation: CASTSRQAPYGYTF.

This clone has a handful of counts. CDR3 residues: CASSLVPGTGELFF. The CDR3 region has the DNA TGTGCCAGCAGCTTAGTGCCCGGCACCGGGGAGCTGTTTTTT. The chain couples TRBV7-9 to TRBJ2-2; D call uncertain. Deletions cut 1 base from V and 4 bases from J, with 7 bases between. Germline CDR1 and CDR2: SEHNR and FQNEAQ (reference sequence). The CDR3 sequence is 14 residues long.

This rearrangement joins TRBV7-9 to TRBJ2-7; D unclear. Looked up from germline, CDR1 is SEHNR and CDR2 is FQNEAQ (reference sequence). Trimming shortened V by 5 bases and J by 2 bases, and 4 bases separated the two germline ends. This CDR3 has 11 amino acids. CDR3 bases: TGTGCCAGCAGCGCTGCCTACGAGCAGTACTTC. Its protein product is CASSAAYEQYF. The full variable domain, with the rest looked up from reference TRBV7-9 and TRBJ2-7, is DTGVSQNPRHKITKRGQNVTFRCDPISEHNRLYWYRQTLGQGPEFLTYFQNEAQLEKSRLLSDRFSAERPKGSFSTLEIQRTEQGDSAMYLCASSAAYEQYFGPGTRLTVT.

This clone was seen a handful of times. The chain joins TRBV7-9 to TRBJ2-7, with 7 bases that match TRBD1. Per the germline V gene, CDR1 is SEHNR and CDR2 is FQNEAQ (reference sequence). V lost 3 bases and J lost 6; bases outside the gene matches: 5. This CDR3 is built from 13 residues. The CDR3 DNA reads TGTGCCAGCAGCTTGGGACAGACAGGCGAGCAGTACGTC. As protein: CASSLGQTGEQYV.

The chain recombines TRBV29-1 with TRBJ2-5; TRBD1 matches at 7 bases. Germline-derived CDR1 and CDR2 are SQVTM and ANQGSEA. The CDR3 loop spans 14 amino acids. V lost 7 bases to trimming and J lost 5 bases; unmatched junction nucleotides: 13. CDR3 in DNA: TGCAGCGGGGGAAACAGGGGCTCCCACGAGACCCAGTACTTC. Amino acid sequence: CSGGNRGSHETQYF.

This chain links TRBV11-3 with TRBJ2-3; no reliable D call. The germline CDR1 and CDR2 sequences are SGHNT and YENEEA. This CDR3 region has 14 residues. V shed 8 bases and J shed 0 bases, with 12 bases lying between them. DNA for the CDR3: TGTGCCAGCGGGGTGACAACCAGCACAGATACGCAGTATTTT. Encoded protein: CASGVTTSTDTQYF.

The chain carries TRBV7-3 and TRBJ1-1; 8 bases are a match to TRBD1. CDR1 SGHTA and CDR2 FQGTGA come from the germline V gene. With 5 bases clipped from V and 1 base from J, the junction kept 3 bases outside the gene matches. This CDR3 has 14 amino acids. CDR3 bases: TGTGCCAGCAGCCCGGGACAGGAGAACACTGAAGCTTTCTTT. It translates to CASSPGQENTEAFF.

This clone was seen more than once but under ten times. The same CDR3 also results from other DNA sequences found in this sample. This chain uses TRBV5-1 with TRBJ2-1, with D unclear. This CDR3 region has 11 residues. CDR1 and CDR2 (germline): SGHRS, YFSETQ. Trimming shortened V by 0 bases and J by 6 bases, and 1 base separated the two germline ends. The CDR3 region is CASSLANEQFF. CDR3 bases: TGCGCCAGCAGCTTGGCCAATGAGCAGTTCTTC.

J is TRBJ2-1 and V is TRBV11-3; D might be TRBD2 (5 bases). V shed 5 bases and J shed 3 bases, with 14 bases lying between them. This CDR3 is built from 15 residues. The germline CDR1 and CDR2 sequences are SGHNT and YENEEA. In DNA, the CDR3 is TGTGCCAGCAGCCCAGGACTCAAACGCTACAATGAGCAGTTCTTC. Translating it yields CASSPGLKRYNEQFF.

The genes are TRBV6-1 and TRBJ2-5; TRBD2 aligns across 9 bases. Germline CDR1 reads MNHNS; CDR2 reads SASEGT. The trim removed 7 bases at V and 5 bases at J, leaving 5 bases unmatched. This CDR3 is 13 amino acids long. The CDR3 sequence is CASTWTSVETQYF. DNA of the CDR3: TGTGCCAGCACCTGGACTAGCGTGGAGACCCAGTACTTC.

This chain connects TRBV18 to TRBJ1-1; 7 positions match TRBD1. Germline V gives CDR1 KGHSH, CDR2 LQKENI. The CDR3 contains 16 residues. After removal of 2 bases from V and 5 bases from J, the junction contained 11 bases not matched to a gene. The chain's CDR3 is CASSPIEEGGSTEAFF. DNA for the CDR3: TGTGCCAGCTCACCAATTGAGGAAGGGGGCTCTACTGAAGCTTTCTTT.

This clone has more than one count but fewer than ten. The V gene is TRBV7-7, the J gene TRBJ2-7; TRBD2 might be the D (5 bases). The CDR3 has 17 amino acids. Trimming cost V 5 bases and J 2 bases, with 22 bases left between them. The germline V gene has CDR1 SSHAT and CDR2 FNYEAQ (reference sequence). The CDR3 sequence is CASSSYNPGLNPYEQYF. The CDR3 DNA is TGTGCCAGCAGCAGTTACAATCCAGGACTCAACCCCTACGAGCAGTACTTC.

The chain is built from TRBV2 and TRBJ2-5; no firm D call. The CDR3 length is 12 residues. Germline CDR1 is SNHLY and CDR2 is FYNNEI. Deletions cut 10 bases from V and 5 bases from J, with 14 bases between. In DNA, the CDR3 is TGTGCCACCCAGGCCCCTTACGAGACCCAGTACTTC. Its protein product is CATQAPYETQYF.

The chain couples TRBV30 to TRBJ2-1; D is uncertain. Germline-derived CDR1 and CDR2 are GTSNPN and SVGIG (reference sequence). The CDR3 runs 11 residues. The germline V and J ends were trimmed by 3 bases and 6 bases, with 6 bases remaining between them. This CDR3 is CAWRILNEQFF. The DNA for the CDR3 is TGTGCCTGGAGGATACTCAATGAGCAGTTCTTC.

Turning to this clone: This CDR3 is also generated by other DNA sequences in the sample. V usage is TRBV18 and J usage is TRBJ2-6, with no clear D. The germline V and J ends were trimmed by 6 bases and 0 bases, with 3 bases remaining between them. Germline assignment: CDR1 KGHSH and CDR2 LQKENI. The CDR3 totals 13 residues. This CDR3 is CASSSSGANVLTF. The CDR3 nucleotides read TGTGCCAGCTCCAGCTCTGGGGCCAACGTCCTGACTTTC.

This clone was picked up a small number of times. The chain uses TRBV7-2 and TRBJ2-7, with TRBD2 identical over 7 bases. This CDR3 comprises 15 residues. The germline V gene encodes CDR1 SGHTA and CDR2 FQGNSA. J was trimmed by 2 bases and V by 1 base; bases with no gene match: 5. As DNA, the CDR3 is TGTGCCAGCAGCTTAGGGGAGGGCCCAACCTACGAGCAGTACGTC. It yields the protein CASSLGEGPTYEQYV.

This clone was seen a handful of times. The chain has TRBV5-1 and TRBJ1-2; 10 nucleotides match TRBD1. The germline V gene encodes CDR1 SGHRS and CDR2 YFSETQ. The junction had 7 bases not matched to a gene; V was cut back by 5 bases and J by 6 bases. This CDR3 contains 14 residues. The CDR3 loop reads CASSLGTGDNGYTF. The CDR3 nucleotides are TGCGCCAGCAGTTTAGGGACAGGGGACAATGGCTACACCTTC.

This clone was counted once. CDR3 in amino acids: CASSTGQGAYEQYF. The CDR3 nucleotides are TGTGCCAGTAGTACCGGACAGGGGGCCTACGAGCAGTACTTC. The chain is built from TRBV19 and TRBJ2-7; 10 bases are a match to TRBD1. The germline V gene encodes CDR1 LNHDA and CDR2 SQIVND (reference sequence). The CDR3 consists of 14 residues. V lost 4 bases and J lost 2; bases outside the gene matches: 2.

Only a few counts were recorded for this clone. This sequence joins TRBV10-3 and TRBJ2-3, with D maybe TRBD1 (5 bases). The CDR3 is made up of 14 amino acids. V lost 4 bases and J lost 2, with 10 bases in between. CDR1 is ENHRY, CDR2 SYGVKD, per germline. The CDR3, as DNA: TGTGCCATCAGTGGGAACAGGTACACAGATACGCAGTATTTT. Protein sequence: CAISGNRYTDTQYF.

A few counts support this clone. J is TRBJ2-3 and V is TRBV7-2; 9 nucleotides align to TRBD2. The CDR3 totals 16 residues. Germline V gene lookup returns CDR1 SGHTA and CDR2 FQGNSA. Losses at the gene ends were 1 base for V and 4 bases for J; bases not matched to a gene: 6. The CDR3 DNA reads as TGTGCCAGCAGCTTAGATGGCGGGGGGGCCTCAGATACGCAGTATTTT. Protein: CASSLDGGGASDTQYF.

This clone was counted only a few times. The CDR3 sequence is CSPGSPSYEQYV. CDR3 nucleotides: TGCAGCCCTGGGTCCCCTTCCTACGAGCAGTACGTC. This chain joins TRBV29-1 and TRBJ2-7; D gene ambiguous. The CDR3 has 12 residues. V was cut by 8 bases and J by 1 base, with 12 bases left in between. The V gene's germline CDR1 is SQVTM and CDR2 ANQGSEA.

The chain uses TRBV25-1 and TRBJ1-4; 9 positions agree with TRBD1. Germline values: CDR1 MGHDK, CDR2 SYGVNS. This CDR3 is built from 15 residues. J lost 7 bases, V lost 8 bases, and 11 bases had no gene match. The CDR3 reads CASAPPGQGTEKLFF. The CDR3 DNA reads TGTGCCAGCGCGCCTCCGGGACAGGGCACTGAAAAACTGTTTTTT.